This entry describes one TCR beta chain. What it binds is not known. The entry originates in a study of cytomegalovirus exposure and HLA in healthy donors. Study overall: Of all 400 or so donors who were genotyped, around 82% belonged to the Caucasian-associated ancestry cluster.

Regarding the study as a whole: Evidence from a later analysis indicated that most CMV-associated TCR beta chains looked HLA-restricted.

Each donor was nominally healthy when sampled (though unrecorded immune exposures were likely). The CDR3 is made up of 14 amino acids. V gave up 6 bases and J gave up 4 bases; unmatched junction bases: 7. CDR1 SGHRS and CDR2 YFSETQ come from the germline V gene. Primers for the PCR totalled 60 Vbeta and 13 Jbeta. Original processing notes: About 10 million shared chains were among some 75 million unique TCR beta chains counted in a later analysis. Profiled with immunoSEQ multiplex PCR; TCRdb holds only in-frame clones, not every one. Clonal size and the V and J genes are those of that table, whereas D and trimming came from the DNA. The data contain 80,000 or so clones, roughly 70% of them singletons.

The chain employs TRBV5-1 and TRBJ1-1; 9 nucleotides align to TRBD1. Source material: PBMCs. The TCR comes from a man aged 30 to 45 in good health and CMV-seropositive. CDR3 DNA sequence: TGCGCCAGCAAGAGGACAGGGGAAAGCACTGAAGCTTTCTTT. Translated, it gives CASKRTGESTEAFF.